The 24 T cell receptor beta chains below were found in one sample sequenced in a study of PD-1 blockade in classical Hodgkin lymphoma. Repertoires were generated with immunoSEQ multiplex PCR, while TCRdb's copy carries only in-frame clones and drops some. This sample has about 90,000 clones, with about 93% found just once. Every patient had relapsed following autologous stem cell transplantation, and cohorts differed in brentuximab vedotin exposure. This material consisted of peripheral blood mononuclear cells (PBMCs), taken before the second cycle of nivolumab. These receptors were obtained from a human donor with classical Hodgkin lymphoma.

V and J are TRBV5-4 and TRBJ1-2; D unresolved. Germline V gives CDR1 SGHNT, CDR2 YYREEE (reference sequence). There are 15 residues in the CDR3. The germline V and J ends were trimmed by 0 bases and 0 bases, with 9 bases remaining between them. CDR3 DNA sequence: TGTGCCAGCAGCTTGGACATGACGGCTAACTATGGCTACACCTTC. Amino acid sequence: CASSLDMTANYGYTF. Complete variable domain (other parts from reference TRBV5-4 and TRBJ1-2): ETGVTQSPTHLIKTRGQQVTLRCSSQSGHNTVSWYQQALGQGPQFIFQYYREEENGRGNFPPRFSGLQFPNYSSELNVNALELDDSALYLCASSLDMTANYGYTFGSGTRLTVV.

The chain recombines TRBV28 with TRBJ1-3, with D possibly being TRBD1 (6 bases). CDR1 and CDR2 from the germline V gene are MDHEN and SYDVKM. The CDR3 spans 16 residues. V was cut by 6 bases and J by 8 bases, with 23 bases left in between. Here the CDR3 DNA reads TGTGCCAGCAGCCCCTTCGCAGGGTCCCCAGGGGACACCATATATTTT. Amino acid sequence: CASSPFAGSPGDTIYF.

The chain employs TRBV27 and TRBJ2-2, with 8 bases identical to TRBD1. The V segment lost 2 bases and the J segment 6 bases; nucleotides outside the gene matches: 8. The CDR3 runs 16 residues. The germline gives CDR1 MNHEY, CDR2 SMNVEV (reference sequence). The CDR3 DNA reads as TGTGCCAGCAGTTTAACATTGACAGGGGTAGCCGGGGAGCTGTTTTTT. Translating it yields CASSLTLTGVAGELFF.

The sample holds one count of this clone. The genes are TRBV5-6 and TRBJ1-1; TRBD1 is a possible D gene (5 bases). Germline loops: CDR1 SGHDT, CDR2 YYEEEE. This CDR3 spans 15 amino acids. V was pared by 1 base and J by 5 bases, with 15 bases between. The CDR3 loop is CASSLKGARGTEAFF. The CDR3 DNA is TGTGCCAGCAGCTTGAAAGGGGCGAGGGGTACTGAAGCTTTCTTT.

The gene calls are TRBV11-2 and TRBJ2-3; D possibly corresponds to TRBD2 (5 bases). The germline V and J ends were trimmed by 0 bases and 2 bases, with 9 bases remaining between them. CDR1 is SGHAT, CDR2 FQNNGV, per germline. This CDR3 has 15 residues. Here the CDR3 DNA reads TGTGCCAGCAGCTTAGACTCGGGATACACAGATACGCAGTATTTT. This codes for CASSLDSGYTDTQYF.

The chain carries TRBV11-3 and TRBJ2-5; 11 nucleotides agree with TRBD2. Germline V gene sequence: CDR1 SGHNT, CDR2 YENEEA. The CDR3 loop spans 15 amino acids. With V trimmed by 5 bases and J by 2 bases, 4 bases remained unmatched. This CDR3 is CASSPGTSGQETQYF. DNA for the CDR3: TGTGCCAGCAGCCCCGGGACTAGCGGACAAGAGACCCAGTACTTC.

J is TRBJ2-3 and V is TRBV7-8; D possibly corresponds to TRBD2 (6 bases). The V end was cut by 1 base, the J end by 6 bases, with 8 bases between. Per germline, CDR1 SGHVS and CDR2 FQNEAQ. The CDR3 length is 13 residues. CDR3 protein: CASSLGGMDTQYF. The CDR3 nucleotides are TGTGCCAGCAGCTTAGGCGGGATGGATACGCAGTATTTT.

This chain connects TRBV30 to TRBJ2-2; possibly TRBD1 for D (5 bases). Per germline, CDR1 GTSNPN and CDR2 SVGIG (reference sequence). This CDR3 region has 16 residues. V lost 2 bases and J 1 base, leaving 14 bases between the germline ends. This chain's CDR3 is CAWSNGLGQNTGELFF. CDR3 nucleotide sequence: TGTGCCTGGAGTAATGGGCTTGGACAGAACACCGGGGAGCTGTTTTTT.

This clone was recorded once. The chain links TRBV7-9 to TRBJ2-3; D is perhaps TRBD1 (5 bases). The CDR3 is made up of 15 amino acids. Trimming stripped 1 base from V and 1 base from J, with 9 bases between. Germline loops: CDR1 SEHNR, CDR2 FQNEAQ (reference sequence). This chain's CDR3 is CASSLVGAGTDTQYF. The CDR3 region has the DNA TGTGCCAGCAGCTTAGTAGGGGCTGGCACAGATACGCAGTATTTT. Complete variable domain (other parts from reference TRBV7-9 and TRBJ2-3): DTGVSQNPRHKITKRGQNVTFRCDPISEHNRLYWYRQTLGQGPEFLTYFQNEAQLEKSRLLSDRFSAERPKGSFSTLEIQRTEQGDSAMYLCASSLVGAGTDTQYFGPGTRLTVL.

The genes are TRBV5-4 and TRBJ2-3; 7 bases fit TRBD2. V gave up 0 bases and J gave up 1 base; unmatched junction bases: 8. Germline-derived CDR1 and CDR2 are SGHNT and YYREEE (reference sequence). The CDR3 totals 17 residues. CDR3 coding DNA: TGTGCCAGCAGCTTGGGGGGCGGGAGATGGGGCACAGATACGCAGTATTTT. Its translation is CASSLGGGRWGTDTQYF.

The chain is built from TRBV14 and TRBJ2-3; 7 bases align to TRBD1. The CDR3 is made up of 17 amino acids. In germline, CDR1 is SGHDN, CDR2 FVKESK. The trim removed 1 base at V and 4 bases at J, leaving 11 bases unmatched. The CDR3 here is CASSQGPGTVVADTQYF. The CDR3 nucleotides are TGTGCCAGCAGCCAAGGGCCCGGGACAGTCGTCGCAGATACGCAGTATTTT.

This clone occurred once. A much more abundant neighbour one base away suggests this may be a read error. The gene calls are TRBV7-9 and TRBJ2-7, with D possibly TRBD1 on 6 matching bases. Germline lookup yields CDR1 SEHNR and CDR2 FQNEAQ (reference sequence). CDR3 length: 15 residues. This CDR3 is CASSPGRGVTYGQYF. The CDR3 nucleotides read TGTGCCAGCAGCCCCGGCAGGGGAGTAACCTACGGGCAGTACTTC. Full variable domain (outside the CDR3, taken from reference TRBV7-9 and TRBJ2-7): DTGVSQNPRHKITKRGQNVTFRCDPISEHNRLYWYRQTLGQGPEFLTYFQNEAQLEKSRLLSDRFSAERPKGSFSTLEIQRTEQGDSAMYLCASSPGRGVTYGQYFGPGTRLTVT.

The V gene is TRBV18, the J gene TRBJ2-5; D assignment may be TRBD1 or TRBD2 (5 bases each). The CDR3 loop spans 15 amino acids. Trimming removed 1 base at V and 1 base at J, with 10 bases between. The germline V gene has CDR1 KGHSH and CDR2 LQKENI. DNA of the CDR3: TGTGCCAGCTCACCACAGGTGAGGGGCCAAGAGACCCAGTACTTC. This translates into CASSPQVRGQETQYF. The full variable domain, with the rest looked up from reference TRBV18 and TRBJ2-5, is NAGVMQNPRHLVRRRGQEARLRCSPMKGHSHVYWYRQLPEEGLKFMVYLQKENIIDESGMPKERFSAEFPKEGPSILRIQQVVRGDSAAYFCASSPQVRGQETQYFGPGTRLLVL.

This clone was detected once. V is TRBV27 and J is TRBJ1-5; no clear D. Trimming stripped 5 bases from V and 5 bases from J, with 16 bases between. Germline V gene sequence: CDR1 MNHEY, CDR2 SMNVEV (reference sequence). The CDR3 runs 15 residues. The CDR3 nucleotides read TGTGCCAGCAGTCACAACTCCCGCCCAGATCAGCCCCAGCATTTT. It is translated as CASSHNSRPDQPQHF.

CDR3 DNA sequence: TGCAGGGCTAGCATCCCAAGCTCCTACAATGAGCAGTTCTTC. Protein product: CRASIPSSYNEQFF. The chain uses TRBV29-1 and TRBJ2-1; D is perhaps TRBD2 (5 bases). This CDR3 has 14 residues. The V gene's germline CDR1 is SQVTM and CDR2 ANQGSEA.

The V call is TRBV19, the J call TRBJ1-2; maybe TRBD1 (6 bases). Deletions cut 5 bases from V and 6 bases from J, with 22 bases between. The V gene's germline CDR1 is LNHDA and CDR2 SQIVND (reference sequence). This CDR3 comprises 16 residues. The CDR3 DNA follows: TGTGCCAGTAGTGCCCCCTTAGGGGGGCGCGTTCATGGCTACACCTTC. This sequence encodes CASSAPLGGRVHGYTF.

The chain carries TRBV6-1 and TRBJ2-5; a possible D gene is TRBD2 (5 bases). CDR3 length equals 14 residues. With 5 bases removed from V and 2 bases from J, the gap between germline ends came to 12 bases. CDR1 and CDR2 from the germline V gene are MNHNS and SASEGT. CDR3 bases: TGTGCCAGCAGTCGGGGTGCGCGTCAAGAGACCCAGTACTTC. Amino acid sequence: CASSRGARQETQYF.

The chain recombines TRBV28 with TRBJ2-5; TRBD2 agrees at 8 bases. CDR3 length: 11 amino acids. The ends lost 5 bases at V and 13 bases at J; junction bases unmatched: 6. Looked up from germline, CDR1 is MDHEN and CDR2 is SYDVKM. In DNA form, the CDR3 reads TGTGCCAGCAGTCACGGGACTAGAGGGTACTTC. Its translation: CASSHGTRGYF.

The J gene is TRBJ1-1, the V gene TRBV10-3; D unresolved. The CDR3 spans 15 residues. Trimming stripped 4 bases from V and 0 bases from J, with 12 bases between. CDR1 and CDR2 (germline): ENHRY, SYGVKD. The CDR3 loop reads CAISGRGSVNTEAFF. In nucleotides, the CDR3 is TGTGCCATCAGTGGTCGTGGGTCAGTGAACACTGAAGCTTTCTTT.

This clone was observed a single time. A read error may account for a junction end that differs from germline. This chain joins TRBV4-2 and TRBJ2-3; D gene ambiguous. The CDR3 extends over 14 amino acids. From germline, CDR1 is LGHNA and CDR2 YNFKEQ. The CDR3 spells CASSEEVLTDTQYF. CDR3 DNA: TGTGCCAGCAGCGAAGAGGTCCTCACAGATACGCAGTATTTT.

V gene TRBV5-6 combines with J gene TRBJ2-1, with 9 nucleotides matching TRBD2. After removal of 2 bases from V and 8 bases from J, the junction contained 5 bases not matched to a gene. From germline, CDR1 is SGHDT and CDR2 YYEEEE. The CDR3 is 14 residues long. The CDR3 loop is CASSLGGRGDEQFF. The DNA for the CDR3 is TGTGCCAGCAGCTTAGGCGGGAGGGGGGATGAGCAGTTCTTC. Complete variable domain (other parts from reference TRBV5-6 and TRBJ2-1): DAGVTQSPTHLIKTRGQQVTLRCSPKSGHDTVSWYQQALGQGPQFIFQYYEEEERQRGNFPDRFSGHQFPNYSSELNVNALLLGDSALYLCASSLGGRGDEQFFGPGTRLTVL.

The V call is TRBV28, the J call TRBJ2-7; 7 bases map to TRBD1. The CDR3 is 15 residues long. Germline loops: CDR1 MDHEN, CDR2 SYDVKM. V gave up 4 bases and J gave up 3 bases; unmatched junction bases: 9. CDR3 sequence (DNA): TGTGCCAGCAGTTCCGAGCCGACAGGGAGCTACGAGCAGTACTTC. It is translated as CASSSEPTGSYEQYF.

The rearrangement joins TRBV30 to TRBJ2-3; 7 bases match TRBD2. Germline CDR1 GTSNPN, CDR2 SVGIG (reference sequence). The CDR3 totals 13 residues. V shed 4 bases, J shed 2 bases, and the junction held 3 bases outside the gene matches. CDR3 in amino acids: CAWTKRDTDTQYF. CDR3 nucleotide sequence: TGTGCCTGGACTAAGCGGGACACAGATACGCAGTATTTT.

This clone was seen more than once but under ten times. V and J are TRBV6-5 and TRBJ2-7, with D perhaps assigned TRBD1 or TRBD2 (5 bases each). Germline lookup yields CDR1 MNHEY and CDR2 SVGAGI. The germline V and J ends were trimmed by 6 bases and 0 bases, with 15 bases remaining between them. The CDR3 sequence is 15 residues long. The CDR3 spells CASSKRGRSSYEQYF. The CDR3 nucleotides read TGTGCCAGCAGCAAAAGGGGACGTAGCTCCTACGAGCAGTACTTC.